This T cell receptor beta chain was identified during a study of T cell responses to AZD1222 COVID-19 vaccine. A note on this clone: What it binds is not known.

The CDR3 is 12 amino acids. Trimming removed 8 bases from V and 1 base from J, with 7 bases in between. CDR1 is MNHEY, CDR2 SMNVEV, per germline (reference sequence). General study results and limits: None of the repertoires were sampled until the peak T cell response had passed. Baseline testing showed seropositivity in only 6 or 7 AZD1222 recipients.

Using immunoSEQ multiplex PCR, the repertoire was profiled, and TCRdb retains in-frame clones only, with some absent. Of approximately 120,000 clones in the sample, around 87% were seen once. This clonotype was obtained from an adult in good health. V gene TRBV27 combines with J gene TRBJ2-3; D is unresolved. The source was peripheral blood, collected on day 0 of AZD1222 vaccination. CDR3 in DNA: TGTGCCAGCGCAGGAGGCACAGATACGCAGTATTTT. Its translation is CASAGGTDTQYF.